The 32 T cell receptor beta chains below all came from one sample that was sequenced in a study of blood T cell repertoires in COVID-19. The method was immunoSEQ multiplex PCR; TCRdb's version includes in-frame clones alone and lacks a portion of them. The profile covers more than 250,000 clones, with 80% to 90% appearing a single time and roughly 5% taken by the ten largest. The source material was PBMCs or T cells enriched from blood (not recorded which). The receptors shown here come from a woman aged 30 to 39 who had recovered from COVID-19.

This CDR3 reads CASSQLNVETEAFF. In DNA form, the CDR3 reads TGTGCCAGCAGCCAACTTAACGTGGAGACTGAAGCTTTCTTT. The chain couples TRBV3-1 (or the pseudogene TRBV3-2) to TRBJ1-1; D not certain. The V end lost 2 bases, the J end lost 5 bases, and 12 bases lay between the germline ends. The CDR3 covers 14 residues. Germline CDR1 LGHDT, CDR2 YNNKEL (reference sequence).

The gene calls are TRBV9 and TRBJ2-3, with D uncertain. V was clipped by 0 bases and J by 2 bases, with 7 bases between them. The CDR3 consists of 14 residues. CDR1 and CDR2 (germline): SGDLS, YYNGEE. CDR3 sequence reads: CASSVEMATDTQYF. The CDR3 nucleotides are TGTGCCAGCAGCGTAGAGATGGCCACAGATACGCAGTATTTT. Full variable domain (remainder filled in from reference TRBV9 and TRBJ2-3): DSGVTQTPKHLITATGQRVTLRCSPRSGDLSVYWYQQSLDQGLQFLIQYYNGEERAKGNILERFSAQQFPDLHSELNLSSLELGDSALYFCASSVEMATDTQYFGPGTRLTVL.

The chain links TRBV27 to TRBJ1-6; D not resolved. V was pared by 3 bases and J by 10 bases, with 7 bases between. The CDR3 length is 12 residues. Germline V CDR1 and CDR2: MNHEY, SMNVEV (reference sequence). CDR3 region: CASSFPRSPLHF. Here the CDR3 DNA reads TGTGCCAGCAGTTTCCCGAGGTCACCCCTCCACTTT.

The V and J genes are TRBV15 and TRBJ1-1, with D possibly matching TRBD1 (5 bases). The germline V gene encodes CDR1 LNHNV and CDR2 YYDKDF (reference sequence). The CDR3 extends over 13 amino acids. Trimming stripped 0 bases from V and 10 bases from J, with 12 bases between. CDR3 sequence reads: CATSREDTQGAFF. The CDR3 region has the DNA TGTGCCACCAGCAGAGAGGACACCCAAGGAGCTTTCTTT.

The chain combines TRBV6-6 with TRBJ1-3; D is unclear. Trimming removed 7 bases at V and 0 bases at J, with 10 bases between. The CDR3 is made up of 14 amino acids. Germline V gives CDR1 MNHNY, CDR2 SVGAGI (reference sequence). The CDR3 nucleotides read TGTGCCAGCACCAACTCAAACTCTGGAAACACCATATATTTT. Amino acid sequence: CASTNSNSGNTIYF.

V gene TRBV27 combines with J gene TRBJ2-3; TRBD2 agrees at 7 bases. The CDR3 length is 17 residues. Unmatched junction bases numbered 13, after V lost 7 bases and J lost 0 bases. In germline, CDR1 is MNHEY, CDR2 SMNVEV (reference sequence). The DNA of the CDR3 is TGTGCCAGCAATGCAAACACCGGAGCGGGGAGCACAGATACGCAGTATTTT. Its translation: CASNANTGAGSTDTQYF.

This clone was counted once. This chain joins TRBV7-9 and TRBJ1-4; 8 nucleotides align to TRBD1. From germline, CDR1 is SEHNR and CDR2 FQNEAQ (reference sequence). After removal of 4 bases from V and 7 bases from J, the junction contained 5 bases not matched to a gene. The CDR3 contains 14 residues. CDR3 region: CASSWTGSGEKLFF. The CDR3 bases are TGTGCCAGCAGCTGGACAGGGTCTGGTGAAAAACTGTTTTTT.

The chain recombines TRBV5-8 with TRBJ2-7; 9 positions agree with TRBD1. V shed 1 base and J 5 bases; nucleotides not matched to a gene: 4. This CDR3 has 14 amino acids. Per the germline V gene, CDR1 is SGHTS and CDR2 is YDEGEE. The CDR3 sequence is CASSLLGTGNEQYF. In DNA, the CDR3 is TGTGCCAGCAGCTTGCTGGGGACAGGGAACGAGCAGTACTTC.

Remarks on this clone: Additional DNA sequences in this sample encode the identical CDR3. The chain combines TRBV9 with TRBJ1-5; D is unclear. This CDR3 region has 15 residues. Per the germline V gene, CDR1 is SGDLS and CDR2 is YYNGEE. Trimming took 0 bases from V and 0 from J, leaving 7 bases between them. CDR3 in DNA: TGTGCCAGCAGCGTAGGCGGTAATAGCAATCAGCCCCAGCATTTT. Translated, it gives CASSVGGNSNQPQHF.

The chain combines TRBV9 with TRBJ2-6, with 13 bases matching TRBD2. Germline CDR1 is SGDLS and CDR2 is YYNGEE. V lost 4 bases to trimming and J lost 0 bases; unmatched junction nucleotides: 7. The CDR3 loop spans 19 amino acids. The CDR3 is CASSPRLAGGNSGANVLTF. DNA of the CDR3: TGTGCCAGCAGCCCCCGACTAGCGGGGGGAAACTCTGGGGCCAACGTCCTGACTTTC.

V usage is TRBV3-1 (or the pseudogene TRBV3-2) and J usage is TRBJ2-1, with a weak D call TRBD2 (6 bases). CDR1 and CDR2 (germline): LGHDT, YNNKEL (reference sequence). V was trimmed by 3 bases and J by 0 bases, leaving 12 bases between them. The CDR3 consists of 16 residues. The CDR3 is CASSHPGLSSYNEQFF. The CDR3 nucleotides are TGTGCCAGCAGCCATCCGGGACTGAGCTCCTACAATGAGCAGTTCTTC.

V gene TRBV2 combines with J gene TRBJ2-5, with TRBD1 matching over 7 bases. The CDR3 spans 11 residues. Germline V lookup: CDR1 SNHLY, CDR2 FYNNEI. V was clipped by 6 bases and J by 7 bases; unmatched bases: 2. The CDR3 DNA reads TGTGCCAGCAGCCCAGGGGGGACCCAGTACTTC. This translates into CASSPGGTQYF.

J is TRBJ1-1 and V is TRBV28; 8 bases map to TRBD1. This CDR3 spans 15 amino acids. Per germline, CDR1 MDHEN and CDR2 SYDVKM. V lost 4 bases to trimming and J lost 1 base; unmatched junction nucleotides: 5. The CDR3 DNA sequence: TGTGCCAGCAGTTCCTTCAGGGGGCGGAACACTGAAGCTTTCTTT. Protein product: CASSSFRGRNTEAFF.

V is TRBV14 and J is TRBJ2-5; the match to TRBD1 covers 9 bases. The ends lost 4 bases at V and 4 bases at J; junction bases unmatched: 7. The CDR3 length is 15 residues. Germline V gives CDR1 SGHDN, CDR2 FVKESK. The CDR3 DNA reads TGTGCCAGCAGCCCGAGACAGGGGGTGAGAGAGACCCAGTACTTC. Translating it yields CASSPRQGVRETQYF.

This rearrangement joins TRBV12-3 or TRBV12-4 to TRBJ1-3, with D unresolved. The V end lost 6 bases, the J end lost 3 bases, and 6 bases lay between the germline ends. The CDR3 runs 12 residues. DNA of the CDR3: TGTGCCAGCAGCCCTAGTGGAAACACCATATATTTT. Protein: CASSPSGNTIYF.

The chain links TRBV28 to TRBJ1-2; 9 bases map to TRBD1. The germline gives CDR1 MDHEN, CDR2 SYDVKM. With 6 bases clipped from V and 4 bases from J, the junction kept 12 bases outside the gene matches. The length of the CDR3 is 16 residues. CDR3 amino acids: CASRLGQGTGLYGYTF. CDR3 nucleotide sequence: TGTGCCAGCAGGTTGGGGCAGGGGACAGGGCTCTATGGCTACACCTTC.

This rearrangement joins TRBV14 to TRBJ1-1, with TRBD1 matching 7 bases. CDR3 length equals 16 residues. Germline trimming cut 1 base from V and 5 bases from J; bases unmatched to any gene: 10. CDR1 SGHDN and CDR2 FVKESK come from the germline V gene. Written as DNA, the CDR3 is TGTGCCAGCAGCCAAGGGCTGGGCAGGGGGGTAACTGAAGCTTTCTTT. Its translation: CASSQGLGRGVTEAFF. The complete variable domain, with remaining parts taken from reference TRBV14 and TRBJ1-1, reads EAGVTQFPSHSVIEKGQTVTLRCDPISGHDNLYWYRRVMGKEIKFLLHFVKESKQDESGMPNNRFLAERTGGTYSTLKVQPAELEDSGVYFCASSQGLGRGVTEAFFGQGTRLTVV.

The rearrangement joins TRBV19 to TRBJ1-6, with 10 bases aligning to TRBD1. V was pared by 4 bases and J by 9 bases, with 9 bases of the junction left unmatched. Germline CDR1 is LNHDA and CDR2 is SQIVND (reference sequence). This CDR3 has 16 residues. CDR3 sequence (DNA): TGTGCCAGTAGTACGGCTCTGGGACAGGGGTTTTCACCCCTCCACTTT. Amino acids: CASSTALGQGFSPLHF. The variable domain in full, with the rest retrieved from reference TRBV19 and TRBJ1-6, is DGGITQSPKYLFRKEGQNVTLSCEQNLNHDAMYWYRQDPGQGLRLIYYSQIVNDFQKGDIAEGYSVSREKKESFPLTVTSAQKNPTAFYLCASSTALGQGFSPLHFGNGTRLTVT.

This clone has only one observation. Here the CDR3 reads CASSLGGLQPQHF. The CDR3 nucleotides are TGTGCCAGCAGTTTAGGGGGACTTCAGCCCCAGCATTTT. This chain uses TRBV27 with TRBJ1-5; D perhaps matches TRBD1 (5 bases). CDR1 MNHEY and CDR2 SMNVEV come from the germline V gene (reference sequence). Between the trimmed V and J ends, which lost 2 bases and 6 bases, there was a span of 8 bases. The CDR3 covers 13 residues.

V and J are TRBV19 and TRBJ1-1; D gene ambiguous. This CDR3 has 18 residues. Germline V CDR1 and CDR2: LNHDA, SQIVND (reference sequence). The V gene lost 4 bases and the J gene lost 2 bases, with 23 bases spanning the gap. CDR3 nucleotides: TGTGCCAGTAGTAACTCTCTCGACACCCTATCTTTCAACACTGAAGCTTTCTTT. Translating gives CASSNSLDTLSFNTEAFF.

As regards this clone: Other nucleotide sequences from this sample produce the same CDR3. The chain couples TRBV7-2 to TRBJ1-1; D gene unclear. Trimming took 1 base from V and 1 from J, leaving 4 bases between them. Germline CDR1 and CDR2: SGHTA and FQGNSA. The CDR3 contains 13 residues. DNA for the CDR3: TGTGCCAGCAGCTTAGACTCGAACACTGAAGCTTTCTTT. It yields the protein CASSLDSNTEAFF.

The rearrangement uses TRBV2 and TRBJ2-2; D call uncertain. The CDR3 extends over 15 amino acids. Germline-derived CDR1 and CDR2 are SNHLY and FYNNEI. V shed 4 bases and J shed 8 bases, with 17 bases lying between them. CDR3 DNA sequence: TGTGCCAGCAGTGGAACCCAGGTTGGCCGGGGGGAGCTGTTTTTT. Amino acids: CASSGTQVGRGELFF.

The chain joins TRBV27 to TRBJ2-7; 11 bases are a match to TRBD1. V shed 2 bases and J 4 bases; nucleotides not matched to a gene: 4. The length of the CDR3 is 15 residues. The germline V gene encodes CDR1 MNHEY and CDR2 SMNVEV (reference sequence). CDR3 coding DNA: TGTGCCAGCAGTTTAAGGACAGGGGGCTCTTACGAGCAGTACTTC. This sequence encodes CASSLRTGGSYEQYF.

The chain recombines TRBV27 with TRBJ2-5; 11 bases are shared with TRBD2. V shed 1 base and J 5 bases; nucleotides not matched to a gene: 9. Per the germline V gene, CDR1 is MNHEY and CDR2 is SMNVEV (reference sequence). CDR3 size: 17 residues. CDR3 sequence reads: CASSLYASGGPGETQYF. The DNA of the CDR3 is TGTGCCAGCAGTTTATACGCTAGCGGGGGGCCCGGGGAGACCCAGTACTTC.

The CDR3: CASSHAWTSGKYEQYF. The CDR3 DNA reads TGTGCCAGCAGCCACGCCTGGACTAGCGGGAAATACGAGCAGTACTTC. The rearrangement uses TRBV3-1 (or the pseudogene TRBV3-2) and TRBJ2-7; 12 bases match TRBD2. J was trimmed by 4 bases and V by 3 bases; bases with no gene match: 7. Germline V lookup: CDR1 LGHDT, CDR2 YNNKEL (reference sequence). This CDR3 is built from 16 residues.

CDR3: CASSEFQGNYGYTF. The DNA of the CDR3 is TGTGCCAGCAGTGAGTTTCAGGGCAACTATGGCTACACCTTC. The chain employs TRBV6-1 and TRBJ1-2; perhaps TRBD1 as D (5 bases). Germline lookup yields CDR1 MNHNS and CDR2 SASEGT. The CDR3 spans 14 residues. V was trimmed by 3 bases and J by 2 bases, leaving 10 bases between them.

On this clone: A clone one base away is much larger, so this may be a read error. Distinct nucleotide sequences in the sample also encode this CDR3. The chain's CDR3 is CASSQSGNTEAFF. The CDR3 DNA reads TGTGCCAGCAGCCAATCGGGGAACACTGAAGCTTTCTTT. This chain connects TRBV3-1 (or the pseudogene TRBV3-2) to TRBJ1-1, with no clear D. Trimming pared 2 bases from V and 1 base from J, leaving 5 bases between. Germline-derived CDR1 and CDR2 are LGHDT and YNNKEL (reference sequence). This CDR3 contains 13 residues.

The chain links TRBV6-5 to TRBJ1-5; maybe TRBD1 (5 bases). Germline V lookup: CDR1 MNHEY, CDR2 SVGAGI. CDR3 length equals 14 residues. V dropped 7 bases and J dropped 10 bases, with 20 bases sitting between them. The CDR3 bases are TGTGCCAGCACCAGAATGGGGGGGATAGAACCCCAGCATTTT. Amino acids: CASTRMGGIEPQHF.

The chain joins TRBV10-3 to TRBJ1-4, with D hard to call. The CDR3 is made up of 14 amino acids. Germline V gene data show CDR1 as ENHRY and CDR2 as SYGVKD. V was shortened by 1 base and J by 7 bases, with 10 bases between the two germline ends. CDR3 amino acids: CAISEWGGGEKLFF. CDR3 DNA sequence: TGTGCCATCAGTGAGTGGGGTGGAGGTGAAAAACTGTTTTTT.

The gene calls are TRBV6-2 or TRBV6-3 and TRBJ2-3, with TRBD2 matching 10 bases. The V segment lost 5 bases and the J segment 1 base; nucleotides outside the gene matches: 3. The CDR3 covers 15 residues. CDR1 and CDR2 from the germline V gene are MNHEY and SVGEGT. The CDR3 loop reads CASSQSGGGTDTQYF. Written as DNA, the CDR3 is TGTGCCAGCAGTCAAAGCGGGGGGGGCACAGATACGCAGTATTTT.

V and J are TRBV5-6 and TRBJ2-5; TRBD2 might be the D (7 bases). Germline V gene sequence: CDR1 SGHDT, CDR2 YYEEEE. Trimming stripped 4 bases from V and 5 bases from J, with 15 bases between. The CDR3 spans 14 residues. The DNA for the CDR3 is TGTGCCAGCAGCCCTGGGGGGGGGCTTGAGACCCAGTACTTC. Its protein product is CASSPGGGLETQYF.

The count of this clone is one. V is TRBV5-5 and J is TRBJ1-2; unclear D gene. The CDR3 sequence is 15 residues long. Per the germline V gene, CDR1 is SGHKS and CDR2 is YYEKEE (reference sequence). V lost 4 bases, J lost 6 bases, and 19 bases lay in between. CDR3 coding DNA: TGTGCCAGCAGCCCCAGGTCCCTAAGCCTGAATGGCTACACCTTC. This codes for CASSPRSLSLNGYTF.